This T cell receptor (beta chain) derives from a study of blood T cell repertoires in COVID-19. Whole-study context: Acute-phase and convalescent COVID-19 samples originated in the United States, Italy and Spain. The cDNA or gDNA used as material had been derived from T cells, B-cell-depleted T cells, or PBMCs.

In the source study's methods: Reference gene primer amplification yielded estimated nucleated cell counts. Produced via immunoSEQ multiplex PCR; TCRdb's table is partial and in-frame only. V and J calls and clone size follow that table, whereas D and trimming were derived from the DNA. The sample shows under 130,000 clones, roughly nine tenths of them seen only once. CDR1 and CDR2 from the germline V gene are MNHNS and SASEGT. Trimming took off 3 bases at V and 7 bases at J, with 13 bases between the two ends. This CDR3 has 14 amino acids. Input material: peripheral blood. The chain uses TRBV6-1 and TRBJ1-5; D is uncertain. The receptor's source is an older woman with acute or convalescent COVID-19. CDR3 sequence (DNA): TGTGCCAGCAGTGAGAGCGCGCCCCGCCAGCCCCAGCATTTT. Amino acids: CASSESAPRQPQHF.